A selection of T cell receptor beta chains follows, all from one sample in a study of cytomegalovirus exposure and HLA in healthy donors. TCRdb's table, derived via immunoSEQ multiplex PCR, lists solely in-frame clones and lacks some. The sample contains 85,000 to 130,000 clones, about three quarters of which appear only once. Material for sequencing was PBMCs. These receptors were taken from a boy younger than 18 in good health and CMV-seronegative. Both conserved end residues are part of each CDR3. Each record gives: V gene, clone size, J gene, CDR3 length, D gene, CDR3 DNA, CDR3 protein. The D gene is left open where the match is weak. A clone size is listed for some rows: how often the clone was seen (once, few, many), or a class if it is expanded.

>TRBV28|NA|TRBJ2-2|20|TRBD1
TGTGCCAGCACCCGGGTTTCGGACAGGGCAGTAATTGTGGACACCGGGGAGCTGTTTTTT
CASTRVSDRAVIVDTGELFF
>TRBV6-5|NA|TRBJ2-5|15|TRBD2
TGTGCCAGCAGCCCCGGACTAGCGGGAGTAGAGACCCAGTACTTC
CASSPGLAGVETQYF
>TRBV7-9|NA|TRBJ2-7|13|TRBD1
TGTGCCAGTACAGGGGGCGCCGCCTACGAGCAGTACTTC
CASTGGAAYEQYF
>TRBV9|NA|TRBJ2-6|18|TRBD1
TGTGCCAGCAGCCGCCTCGGGACAGGTTACTCTGGGGCCAACGTCCTGACTTTC
CASSRLGTGYSGANVLTF
>TRBV29-1|NA|TRBJ1-2|13|NA
TGCAGCGTTAGGGGTGTATTAAACTATGGCTACACCTTC
CSVRGVLNYGYTF
>TRBV5-1|NA|TRBJ2-1|15|TRBD2
TGCGCCAGCAGATATAGCGGGAGCCCCTACAATGAGCAGTTCTTC
CASRYSGSPYNEQFF
>TRBV19|NA|TRBJ1-1|12|NA
TGTGCCAGTAGGAAGGGGGAGAGGGAAGCTTTCTTT
CASRKGEREAFF
>TRBV28|NA|TRBJ2-7|13|TRBD1
TGTGCCAGCAGTCCGGCAGGGGGCTTCGAGCAGTACTTC
CASSPAGGFEQYF
>TRBV28|NA|TRBJ1-5|14|NA
TGTGCCAGCAGTTTACGGTTCAGCAATCAGCCCCAGCATTTT
CASSLRFSNQPQHF
>TRBV6-5|NA|TRBJ2-7|15|NA
TGTGCCAGCAGTTACAGTCAGGGGAGCTCCTACGAGCAGTACTTC
CASSYSQGSSYEQYF
>TRBV5-8|few|TRBJ1-1|13|NA
TGTGCCAGCAGCTTGGTAAGGGGTATTGAAGCTTTCTTT
CASSLVRGIEAFF
>TRBV7-2|NA|TRBJ2-7|17|TRBD2
TGTGCCAGCAGCTTAGTAAGCGGAGCGGGGGGGTTCTACGAGCAGTACTTC
CASSLVSGAGGFYEQYF
>TRBV2|NA|TRBJ2-3|18|NA
TGTGCCAGCAGCGACCCGGGGGGCAAGACGTACAACCCAGATACGCAGTATTTT
CASSDPGGKTYNPDTQYF
>TRBV28|NA|TRBJ1-2|14|TRBD1
TGTGCCAGCAGTTTGTGGGACAGGGTAGGAGGCTACACCTTC
CASSLWDRVGGYTF
>TRBV13|NA|TRBJ1-1|13|NA
TGTGCCAGCAGCTACTATATGAACACTGAAGCTTTCTTT
CASSYYMNTEAFF
>TRBV7-3|NA|TRBJ1-2|16|NA
TGTGCCAGCAGCCCCCGGTCGACAGGACGAAACTATGGCTACACCTTC
CASSPRSTGRNYGYTF
>TRBV2|once|TRBJ2-7|14|TRBD1
TGTGCCAGCAGTGAGGGGGACAGATTCTACGAGCAGTACTTC
CASSEGDRFYEQYF
>TRBV19|NA|TRBJ1-5|17|TRBD1
TGTGCCAGTAGTATAGTACCCGGGACAGGGGTTGGCCAGCCCCAGCATTTT
CASSIVPGTGVGQPQHF
>TRBV7-2|NA|TRBJ1-2|16|TRBD1
TGTGCCAGCAGCCAGGGGGCAGTCCAAAAAAACTATGGCTACACCTTC
CASSQGAVQKNYGYTF
>TRBV5-1|NA|TRBJ2-5|14|NA
TGCGCCAGCAGCTTAATGGACTTCCAAGAGACCCAGTACTTC
CASSLMDFQETQYF
>TRBV4-1|few|TRBJ1-3|14|NA
TGCGCCAGCAGCCTAAAATCTATCGGAAACACCATATATTTT
CASSLKSIGNTIYF
>TRBV5-1|once|TRBJ2-5|19|TRBD2
TGCGCCAGCAGGGGGCTCGGCAGCATTAGCGGGGCGTCGGCGGAGACCCAGTACTTC
CASRGLGSISGASAETQYF
>TRBV7-9|NA|TRBJ1-1|15|TRBD1
TGTGCCAGCAGCTTGGAGGGGGCTAGGATTACTGAAGCTTTCTTT
CASSLEGARITEAFF
>TRBV2|NA|TRBJ2-1|17|TRBD2
TGTGCCACCCGCCCGATCGTATTAGCGGGAGGGCCCAATGAGCAGTTCTTC
CATRPIVLAGGPNEQFF
>TRBV5-6|NA|TRBJ1-4|14|TRBD1
TGTGCCAGCAGCAGCGGACAGGGCTACGAAAAACTGTTTTTT
CASSSGQGYEKLFF
>TRBV6-6|NA|TRBJ1-1|14|TRBD1
TGTGCCAGCAGTGGACAGGGAGAATACACTGAAGCTTTCTTT
CASSGQGEYTEAFF
>TRBV9|NA|TRBJ2-1|15|NA
TGTGCCAGCAGCGCAGGACAGAGCTCCTACAATGAGCAGTTCTTC
CASSAGQSSYNEQFF
>TRBV29-1|NA|TRBJ2-2|13|NA
TGCAGCGTTGTGATGAAACTCACCGGGGAGCTGTTTTTT
CSVVMKLTGELFF
>TRBV4-1|NA|TRBJ2-7|14|NA
TGCGCCAGCAGCCCAAGACCCGGGGGCTACGAGCAGTACTTC
CASSPRPGGYEQYF
>TRBV4-1|few|TRBJ2-3|18|TRBD2
TGCGCCAGCAGCCAAGGCCCTTTTGCTAGCGGGAGCGGAGATACGCAGTATTTT
CASSQGPFASGSGDTQYF
>TRBV7-9|once|TRBJ2-5|15|NA
TGTGCCAGCAGCTTAGGGGCAGGACAAACGGAGACCCAGTACTTC
CASSLGAGQTETQYF
>TRBV4-1|NA|TRBJ2-1|16|NA
TGCGCCAGCAGCCCCAGACAGTTTAGCTCCTACAATGAGCAGTTCTTC
CASSPRQFSSYNEQFF
>TRBV29-1|NA|TRBJ1-4|13|NA
TGCAGCGTCCGGACAGCCTGGAGTGAAAAACTGTTTTTT
CSVRTAWSEKLFF
>TRBV7-9|few|TRBJ2-7|11|NA
TGTGCCAGCAGCCCTAAGTCTGGGCAGTACTTC
CASSPKSGQYF
>TRBV18|NA|TRBJ1-1|14|TRBD1
TGTGCCAGCTCACGCGGACAGGGGGACTCTGAAGCTTTCTTT
CASSRGQGDSEAFF
>TRBV7-3|NA|TRBJ2-7|15|NA
TGTGCCAGCAGCTTCGGGCCGGACTCGCACTACGAGCAGTACTTC
CASSFGPDSHYEQYF
>TRBV7-2|NA|TRBJ1-1|14|NA
TGTGCCAGCAGCTCCAGATCCTTGAACACTGAAGCTTTCTTT
CASSSRSLNTEAFF
>TRBV2|NA|TRBJ2-3|13|NA
TGTGCCAGCAGTGTAAGACTAGGAGATACGCAGTGTTTT
CASSVRLGDTQCF
>TRBV15|NA|TRBJ1-6|16|NA
TGTGCCACCAGCAGAGATTTGGAAGGGAGCAACTCACCCCTCCACTTT
CATSRDLEGSNSPLHF
>TRBV19|NA|TRBJ1-5|15|NA
TGTGCCAGTAGTATGAGAGATTATAGCAATCAGCCCCAGCATTTT
CASSMRDYSNQPQHF
>TRBV5-1|NA|TRBJ1-2|16|TRBD1
TGCGCCAGCAGCTTGGGGGGACAGGGGGCAAACTATGGCTGCACCTTC
CASSLGGQGANYGCTF
>TRBV7-4|NA|TRBJ1-5|16|NA
TGTGCCAGCAGCTTAGTGGTGGCTCAGGGCAATCAGCCCCAGCATTTT
CASSLVVAQGNQPQHF